Listed below are T cell receptor beta chains from one sample, sequenced in a study of tumor and adjacent non-tumor tissue in lung cancer. MiXCR, applied by TCRdb to the multiplex PCR reads, yields one record per CDR3 protein. The table records roughly 67,000 distinct CDR3 sequences, just under 60% of them present only once. Sequencing was carried out using lung tumor tissue. Receptors were obtained from a man in his fifties or sixties with non-small cell lung cancer. Both conserved end residues are part of each CDR3. Each record gives: D gene, clone size, V gene, J gene, CDR3 protein, CDR3 DNA. The D gene is left open where the match is weak. Clone sizes are given selectively: once, few, many, or a class where the clone is expanded.

TRBD1	-	TRBV28	TRBJ1-2	CASSAQEQGANGYTF	TGTGCCAGCAGTGCCCAGGAACAGGGGGCAAATGGCTACACCTTC
-	-	TRBV10-2	TRBJ1-5	CASESTLSNQPQHF	TGCGCCAGTGAGTCGACTCTTAGCAATCAGCCCCAGCATTTT
-	-	TRBV6-2/TRBV6-3	TRBJ2-5	CVSSPTVPETQYF	TGTGTCAGCAGCCCGACGGTTCCAGAGACCCAGTACTTC
-	once	TRBV11-2	TRBJ1-6	CVSSFSGHNYNPPPHF	TGTGTCAGCAGCTTCTCGGGACACAACTATAATCCACCCCCCCACTTT
-	many	TRBV28	TRBJ2-7	CASTVPGVGEQYF	TGTGCCAGCACCGTCCCGGGGGTCGGGGAGCAGTACTTC
TRBD2	-	TRBV7-9	TRBJ2-7	CASSSAGCNYEQYF	TGTGCCAGCAGCTCAGCGGGGTGTAACTACGAGCAGTACTTC
-	many	TRBV28	TRBJ1-5	CASSLGEGFRQPQHF	TGTGCCAGCAGTTTAGGGGAGGGGTTCAGACAGCCCCAGCATTTT
-	many	TRBV29-1	TRBJ2-5	CSATGGTLGETQYF	TGCAGCGCCACCGGAGGGACCCTGGGAGAGACCCAGTACTTC
-	-	TRBV12-3/TRBV12-4	TRBJ2-4	CPSSRTWQNIQYF	TGTCCCAGCAGTCGTACATGGCAAAACATTCAGTACTTC
-	large	TRBV11-3	TRBJ2-1	CASSLEGRSRDEQFF	TGTGCCAGCAGCCTCGAAGGGCGGTCCCGCGATGAGCAGTTCTTC
TRBD2	-	TRBV4-1	TRBJ2-4	CASSQDGTRLAKNIQYF	TGCGCCAGCAGCCAAGACGGGACTAGATTAGCCAAAAACATTCAGTACTTC
TRBD1	-	TRBV11-2	TRBJ2-5	CTSSPAGGRETQYF	TGTACCAGCAGCCCAGCAGGGGGCAGGGAGACCCAGTACTTC
-	-	TRBV6-5	TRBJ1-5	CASRPIGVHQPQHF	TGTGCCAGCAGACCTATAGGGGTACATCAGCCCCAGCATTTT
-	-	TRBV10-3	TRBJ2-5	CAISSVYQETEYF	TGCGCCATCAGTTCCGTGTACCAAGAGACCGAGTACTTC
-	-	TRBV12-5	TRBJ2-3	CANGFPSGAGTDTQYF	TGTGCTAATGGTTTCCCGTCGGGGGCAGGCACAGATACGCAGTATTTT
-	-	TRBV11-1	TRBJ2-7	CARSLTGSGSYEQYF	TGTGCCAGGAGCTTAACAGGTTCAGGCTCCTATGAGCAGTACTTC
-	-	TRBV10-3	TRBJ2-3	CTISLTSGASTDTQYF	TGTACCATCAGCCTAACTAGTGGGGCTAGCACAGATACGCAGTATTTT
TRBD1	once	TRBV6-5	TRBJ1-6	CTNSTQGNNSPLHF	TGTACCAACAGCACACAGGGGAATAATTCACCCCTCCACTTT
TRBD1	many	TRBV20-1	TRBJ2-7	CSSGQEYGEQYF	TGCAGTTCCGGACAGGAGTATGGGGAGCAGTACTTC
-	many	TRBV10-3	TRBJ2-1	CAIRGREDYNEQFF	TGTGCCATAAGGGGTCGTGAGGATTACAATGAGCAGTTCTTC
TRBD2	-	TRBV11-3	TRBJ2-3	CASSPGTSGEAAYTQYF	TGTGCCAGTAGCCCTGGGACTAGCGGGGAGGCCGCTTATACGCAGTATTTT
-	-	TRBV4-1	TRBJ2-7	CASYQDPQGYEQYF	TGCGCCAGCTACCAAGATCCTCAGGGATACGAGCAGTACTTC